This TCR beta chain is drawn from a study of shared clonotypes between healthy human individuals (dated by TCRdb to the early 2020s). Study-wide context: The cohort comprised a couple of women and a few men aged 18 to 49 years. To increase sequencing depth and limit assay-specific biases, TCR repertoire library preparation and sequencing were carried out by different laboratories using diverse techniques. Between about 0.85 and 10 billion PBMCs per donor were obtained by leukapheresis. For each donor, three plates each were used for CD4 naive and CD4 memory, two plates were used for CD8 naive, and one plate was used for CD8 memory. The study deeply sequenced blood TCR repertoires of about 5 healthy adults to estimate repertoire size and the extent of clonotype sharing between individuals.

CD8 naive samples were obtained by positive selection for CCR7 among CD45RO-negative cells, yielding a CD45RA+CCR7+ population from which TemRA cells were excluded. Healthy HIV-negative adults with no recently reported acute infections or vaccinations were included as donors. Every donor was a Caucasian adult residing in Nashville, Tennessee, USA. Blood was obtained by leukapheresis, after which PBMCs were separated by Ficoll-Histopaque density gradient centrifugation and cryopreserved in liquid nitrogen vapor phase. Purity and quantity of every magnetically sorted T cell population were checked by analytical flow cytometry. Genomic DNA was isolated from each sorted fraction and quantified by UV absorbance on a Nanodrop 2000c. Remarks on this clone: No cognate antigen has been identified for it. No base quality values were provided; no much bigger clone lies one nucleotide off.

Measured from the cysteine to the phenylalanine, the CDR3 is 15 residues long. Only the CDR3 DNA stays, 45 bases, in frame from base 1. From V the trimming removes 4 bases and from J it removes 0 bases, while the gene matches leave 2 bases of the junction unaccounted for. CDR1 and CDR2, looked up from the germline V gene, are SNHLY and FYNNEI. Summary of the overall study and its limitations: About 5% of naive CD4, 3% to 4% of naive CD8, roughly 2.4% of memory CD4, and over 0.35% of memory CD8 clonotypes were shared across four donors. Compared with non-shared clonotypes, the clonotypes found in all four sorted-subset donors had higher generation probabilities. Sampling was restricted to blood, and TCR repertoires in tissue are likely to differ from TCR repertoires in blood. Because the study included only a small number of donors, the genetic and exposure-history diversity represented was limited. Naive subsets generally had larger estimated clonotype richness than memory subsets did. Rarefaction of sorted-subset datasets indicated incomplete sequencing despite the large sequencing depth. Based on pairwise subsampling, the degree of clonotype sharing among donors was expected to be affected by sequencing depth.

TCR CDR3 regions were amplified from genomic DNA by multiplex PCR using the deep immunoSEQ assay. Genomic DNA extracted from each cell subset was distributed evenly over all wells of several immunoSEQ 96-well plates, and each plate served as one replicate. For sorted subsets, 200 ng of genomic DNA, equivalent to around 29,000 T cell genomes, went into each replicate PCR. Purified libraries were measured with a Qubit 3.0 fluorometer, size-checked on a Bioanalyzer 2100, and measured again with the KAPA Library Quantification kit. Each immunoSEQ 96-well plate was sequenced on its own single-read 150-cycle Illumina NextSeq 550 flow cell. In the original analysis: The immunoSEQ output contained only junctional sequences without quality scores, so filtering could not match that applied to full-length reads. Sequences were annotated with PyIR, a Python wrapper for IgBLAST v1.9, using IMGT germline references to assign V/J genes and CDR3. Reads were removed for weak V/J assignments (E-value above 1e-6), missing CDR3, stop codons, out-of-frame junctions, or ambiguous translated residues. V3J clonotypes were defined as sequences sharing the same inferred V gene, J gene, and CDR3 amino acid sequence. Percentage overlap between repertoires was calculated by dividing the number of shared unique clonotypes by the size of the smaller repertoire. Repertoire richness was assessed with RTK rarefaction, the Chao1 estimator, and Recon v2.1 estimates of unobserved clonotypes. Generation probabilities were computed with OLGA for all TCRbeta clonotypes obtained by the gDNA method from a few donors. What TCRdb holds here is the immuneACCESS table cut down to in-frame rearrangements. Part of the clones is not present; checked against another copy, under half of the missing clones reflect an unresolved V gene, and the others are unexplained. D and trimming come from the DNA, and the V and J calls and clone size come from that table. The sample data list hundreds of thousands of clones, and roughly 96% of these were observed just once. The top ten constitute less than 0.13% of the sample.

Material for sequencing was naive CD8+ T cells sorted from blood. The cell subset or site label here, explained by the study, means: CD45RA+CCR7+. This clonotype was sampled from a woman aged 30 to 39 in good health. Recombination joined TRBV2 with TRBJ2-7, with 11 bases in between that match TRBD2. The CDR3 in this case is CASSVAGGISYEQYF. Here is the DNA: TGTGCCAGCAGTGTAGCGGGAGGGATCTCCTACGAGCAGTACTTC. With all but the CDR3 taken from the reference TRBV2 and TRBJ2-7 genes, the full variable domain is: EPEVTQTPSHQVTQMGQEVILRCVPISNHLYFYWYRQILGQKVEFLVSFYNNEISEKSEIFDDQFSVERPDGSNFTLKIRSTKLEDSAMYFCASSVAGGISYEQYFGPGTRLTVT.